These T cell receptor beta chains were read from a single sample in a study of T cell responses to AZD1222 COVID-19 vaccine. Generated by immunoSEQ multiplex PCR, the TCRdb table keeps only in-frame clones and is missing some. The sample consists of approximately 150,000 clones, approximately 93% of them appearing once. The specimen was peripheral blood, collected after recovery from COVID-19. All receptors come from an adult who had recovered from COVID-19. Each CDR3 is given with its conserved first and last residue. Some rows mark clone size as missing; the rest say once, few, many or name a class of expanded clone.

j_call clone_size v_call cdr3_aa
TRBJ1-1 NA TRBV27 CASSLRRPMNTEAFF
TRBJ2-4 NA TRBV3-1/TRBV3-2 CASSQATGAKNIQYF
TRBJ1-5 NA TRBV3-1/TRBV3-2 CASSRQGAQPQHF
TRBJ2-5 NA TRBV11-3 CASSLARGETQYF
TRBJ2-7 NA TRBV14 CASSQEGYEQYF
TRBJ2-3 once TRBV7-9 CASSISLAEHTDTQYF
TRBJ2-7 NA TRBV11-2 CASSLDLAGAGEQYF
TRBJ2-7 NA TRBV5-8 CASSRQGDRANEQYF
TRBJ2-7 NA TRBV9 CASSVGAGTYEQYF
TRBJ2-7 NA TRBV19 CASSSTPGTGLYEQYF
TRBJ2-7 NA TRBV28 CASSLFLGRTPSYEQYF
TRBJ1-2 few TRBV7-2 CASSLGTGGIGYTF
TRBJ1-6 NA TRBV7-9 CASSYPAGAGISPLHF
TRBJ2-7 NA TRBV28 CASSLGGATPYEQYF
TRBJ2-2 NA TRBV2 CASRGGKVAGELFF
TRBJ1-1 NA TRBV28 CASSLGGPLGAEAFF
TRBJ2-7 NA TRBV7-9 CASSSLGFPEYEQYF
TRBJ1-5 NA TRBV7-8 CASSLVRERGQPQHF
TRBJ2-1 NA TRBV30 CAWAPREHNEQFF
TRBJ2-1 NA TRBV6-5 CASSYLREGRGEQFF
TRBJ2-2 NA TRBV5-1 CASSPSVTGTGELFF
TRBJ2-4 NA TRBV7-2 CASSLQGSAKNIQYF
TRBJ2-3 NA TRBV19 CASSIQGGLTDTQYF